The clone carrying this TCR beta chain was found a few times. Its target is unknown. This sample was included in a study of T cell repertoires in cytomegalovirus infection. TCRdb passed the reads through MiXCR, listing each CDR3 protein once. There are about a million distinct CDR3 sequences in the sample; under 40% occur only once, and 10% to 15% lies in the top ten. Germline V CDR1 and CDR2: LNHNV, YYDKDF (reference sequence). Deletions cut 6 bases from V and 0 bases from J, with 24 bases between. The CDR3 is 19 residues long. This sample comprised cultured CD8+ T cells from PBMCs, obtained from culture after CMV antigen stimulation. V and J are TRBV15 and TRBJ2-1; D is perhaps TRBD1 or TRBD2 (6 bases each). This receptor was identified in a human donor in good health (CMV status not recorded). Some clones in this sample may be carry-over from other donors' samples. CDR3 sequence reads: CATRGEEGGRHSSYNEQFF. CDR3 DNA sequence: TGTGCCACCAGGGGGGAGGAGGGGGGACGGCACAGCTCCTACAATGAGCAGTTCTTC. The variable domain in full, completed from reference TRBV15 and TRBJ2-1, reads DAMVIQNPRYQVTQFGKPVTLSCSQTLNHNVMYWYQQKSSQAPKLLFHYYDKDFNNEADTPDNFQSRRPNTSFCFLDIRSPGLGDTAMYLCATRGEEGGRHSSYNEQFFGPGTRLTVL.